A selection of T cell receptor beta chains follows, all from one sample in a study of a mutant IDH1 vaccine in newly diagnosed glioma. TCRdb keeps only in-frame clones here, not all; method: immunoSEQ multiplex PCR. The table includes tens of thousands of clones, more than 85% detected once. This material consisted of PBMCs, taken from a glioma patient treated with radiotherapy, temozolomide or both. These receptors were collected from a man aged 45-60 years with glioma. The CDR3 runs from the conserved cysteine through the conserved F or W. The size field is filled for only some rows; it gives once, few, many or a size class.

j_call | clone_size | v_call | cdr3_aa
TRBJ1-2 | - | TRBV2 | CASSAAEGQGMNGYTF
TRBJ1-1 | - | TRBV18 | CASSAGTLNTEAFF
TRBJ1-5 | - | TRBV21-1 | CASSKSGRIQPQHF
TRBJ2-3 | - | TRBV5-6 | CASSFDRISTDTQYF
TRBJ2-3 | - | TRBV5-1 | CASSSGRGRTDTQYF
TRBJ2-2 | - | TRBV6-6 | CASRLENTGELFF
TRBJ2-1 | once | TRBV27 | CASSPNLRSYNEQFF
TRBJ1-2 | - | TRBV4-2 | CASSLRQGEDGYTF
TRBJ2-5 | - | TRBV9 | CASSVRWGMGETQYF
TRBJ2-3 | - | TRBV4-2 | CASSQDRRDTQYF
TRBJ1-5 | - | TRBV27 | CASSLSDRVQPQHF
TRBJ1-2 | - | TRBV5-1 | CASSLGRTTGGYTF
TRBJ1-4 | - | TRBV7-8 | CASSSLDLTNEKLFF
TRBJ1-1 | - | TRBV19 | CASSIVRDRGRNTEAFF
TRBJ2-7 | - | TRBV21-1 | CASSKGLPGCDYEQYF
TRBJ1-4 | - | TRBV7-2 | CASSLMAREKLFF
TRBJ1-5 | once | TRBV6-1 | CASTLRRASDQPQHF
TRBJ1-5 | - | TRBV7-9 | CASSLVGNNQPQHF
TRBJ2-5 | once | TRBV5-4 | CASSSRRGGETQYF
TRBJ1-5 | - | TRBV19 | CASSIARDRGNQPQHF
TRBJ2-1 | - | TRBV13 | CASSFSGRAYNEQFF
TRBJ2-7 | - | TRBV28 | CASSSVSYEQYF
TRBJ2-7 | - | TRBV19 | CASSIARGASYEQYF
TRBJ2-5 | - | TRBV30 | CAWSVLGGVETQYF
TRBJ1-4 | - | TRBV6-1 | CASSVGGQLDEKLFF
TRBJ2-2 | - | TRBV18 | CASSQRSGTNTGELFF
TRBJ1-6 | - | TRBV5-6 | CASSPPHRNSYNSPLHF